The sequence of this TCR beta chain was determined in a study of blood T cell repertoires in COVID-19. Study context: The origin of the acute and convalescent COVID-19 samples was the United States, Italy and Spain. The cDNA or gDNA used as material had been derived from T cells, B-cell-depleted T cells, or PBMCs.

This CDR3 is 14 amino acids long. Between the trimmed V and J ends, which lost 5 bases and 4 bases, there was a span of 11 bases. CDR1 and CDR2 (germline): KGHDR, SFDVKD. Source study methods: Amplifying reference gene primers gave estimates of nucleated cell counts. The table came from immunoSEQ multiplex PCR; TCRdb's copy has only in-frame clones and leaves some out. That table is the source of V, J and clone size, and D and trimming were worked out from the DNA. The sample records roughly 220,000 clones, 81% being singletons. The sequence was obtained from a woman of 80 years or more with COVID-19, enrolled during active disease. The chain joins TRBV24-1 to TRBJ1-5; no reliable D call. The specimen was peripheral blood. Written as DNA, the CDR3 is TGTGCCACCAGTGGTTGGGAGCCAAATCAGCCCCAGCATTTT. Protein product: CATSGWEPNQPQHF.